This TCR beta chain was observed in a study of blood T cell repertoires in COVID-19. Looking at the study overall: Sites across the United States, Italy and Spain contributed samples from acute and convalescent COVID-19.

Categorization into cohorts depended on clinical history that participants reported. The study counted Cohort 3 donors as recovered given two negative PCRs, clearance, or symptom resolution. CDR1 and CDR2 from the germline V gene are LGHDT and YNNKEL (reference sequence). There are 19 residues in the CDR3. V was pared by 2 bases and J by 4 bases, with 27 bases between. Produced via immunoSEQ multiplex PCR; TCRdb's table is partial and in-frame only. The profile shows more than 150,000 clones, roughly 84% of them singletons. The sequence came from a woman aged 55-70 years who had recovered from COVID-19. The rearrangement uses TRBV3-1 (or the pseudogene TRBV3-2) and TRBJ2-7; tentative D call: TRBD2 (6 bases). The sequenced sample was PBMCs or T cells enriched from blood (not recorded which). The CDR3 DNA sequence: TGTGCCAGCAGCCAATCCAAGGGAGGTTGGGACCCCGATTTTTACGAGCAGTACTTC. It is translated as CASSQSKGGWDPDFYEQYF.